These 3 T cell receptor beta chains were sequenced from one sample in a study of monozygotic twins with inflammatory bowel disease. One entry per CDR3 protein, without DNA, is what TCRdb gives after re-calling the 5' RACE reads. The table lists about 210,000 distinct CDR3 sequences. Source material: blood. The receptor set was obtained from a human donor with ulcerative colitis or Crohn's disease, or a healthy co-twin of an affected twin (not recorded which).

This rearrangement joins TRBV7-9 to TRBJ1-1; there is no DNA to check the TCRdb D call of TRBD1. This CDR3 is built from 17 residues. The germline gives CDR1 SEHNR, CDR2 FQNEAQ (reference sequence). This CDR3 reads CASSPNRDSYMNTEAFF.

The chain has TRBV5-1 and TRBJ1-1; lacking DNA, the TRBD1 call made by TCRdb goes unchecked. Germline V lookup: CDR1 SGHRS, CDR2 YFSETQ. The CDR3 extends over 13 amino acids. CDR3: CASSRQGYTEAFF.

The chain uses TRBV6-1 and TRBJ2-3; TCRdb proposes TRBD2, but this gene call is untestable without DNA. The CDR3 is 16 residues long. CDR1 is MNHNS and CDR2 is SASEGT in the germline V gene. The CDR3 here is CASMGSGRVHTDTQYF.